What follows are 24 T cell receptor beta chains derived from one specimen sequenced in a study of T cell responses to AZD1222 COVID-19 vaccine. Repertoires were generated with immunoSEQ multiplex PCR, while TCRdb's copy carries only in-frame clones and drops some. Of 120,000 to 150,000 clones in the sample, around nine tenths were seen once. This sample comprised peripheral blood, obtained on day 0 of AZD1222 vaccination. The receptors here all came from an adult in good health.

This clone showed up just once. The chain couples TRBV10-3 to TRBJ2-5; maybe TRBD1 (6 bases). V lost 7 bases to trimming and J lost 5 bases, with 14 bases between them. Per germline, CDR1 ENHRY and CDR2 SYGVKD. The CDR3 spans 13 residues. The DNA of the CDR3 is TGTGCCATCAAGGGCGTCCAGGGGGAGACCCAGTACTTC. This gives the protein CAIKGVQGETQYF.

The chain uses TRBV30 and TRBJ1-3; 12 nucleotides match TRBD1. CDR1 and CDR2 (germline): GTSNPN, SVGIG (reference sequence). J was trimmed by 4 bases and V by 5 bases; bases with no gene match: 6. The CDR3 has 15 amino acids. The CDR3 nucleotides are TGTGCCTGGTACAGGGACAGGGGGCTGGGAAACACCATATATTTT. Translated, it gives CAWYRDRGLGNTIYF.

The rearrangement links TRBV7-3 to TRBJ2-1; D gene ambiguous. CDR3 size: 13 residues. Trimming removed 2 bases at V and 10 bases at J, with 12 bases between. Per germline, CDR1 SGHTA and CDR2 FQGTGA. CDR3 DNA sequence: TGTGCCAGCAGCTTAGAATACAACACCGAGCAGTTCTTC. Its protein product is CASSLEYNTEQFF.

As DNA, the CDR3 is TGTGCCAGCTCACCCTACAGGGTCACCGGGGAGCTGTTTTTT. It codes for CASSPYRVTGELFF. This sequence joins TRBV18 and TRBJ2-2, with a weak D call TRBD1 (6 bases). The CDR3 consists of 14 residues. V dropped 3 bases and J dropped 4 bases, with 9 bases sitting between them. In germline, CDR1 is KGHSH, CDR2 LQKENI.

This chain connects TRBV2 to TRBJ2-2, with 11 positions matching TRBD2. Germline V gene lookup returns CDR1 SNHLY and CDR2 FYNNEI. The V gene end was trimmed by 10 bases and the J gene end by 2 bases; junction bases not matched to a gene: 3. The CDR3 spans 14 residues. This CDR3 reads CAIRLAGNTGELFF. DNA for the CDR3: TGTGCCATCCGACTAGCGGGAAACACCGGGGAGCTGTTTTTT.

CDR3 sequence reads: CASSKSHQSGRSHNEQFF. The CDR3 nucleotides are TGTGCCAGCAGCAAATCCCACCAGAGCGGGAGGTCCCACAATGAGCAGTTCTTC. The rearrangement joins TRBV21-1 to TRBJ2-1; TRBD2, the table's D call, was not compared with the DNA. TRBV21-1 is a pseudogene locus. The CDR3 runs to 18 residues.

V usage is TRBV30 and J usage is TRBJ2-5, with unresolved D. The CDR3 runs 11 residues. Per the germline V gene, CDR1 is GTSNPN and CDR2 is SVGIG (reference sequence). The ends were cut back, 0 bases at V and 5 bases at J, with 4 bases in the middle. DNA of the CDR3: TGTGCCTGGAGTGTACGTGAGACCCAGTACTTC. Encoded protein: CAWSVRETQYF.

The rearrangement links TRBV7-2 to TRBJ2-5; D ambiguous. There are 15 residues in the CDR3. V shed 2 bases and J shed 6 bases, with 16 bases lying between them. Germline CDR1 and CDR2: SGHTA and FQGNSA. CDR3 coding DNA: TGTGCCAGCAGCTTAATAAGTCAGGTGATAAAGACCCAGTACTTC. Protein: CASSLISQVIKTQYF.

CDR3 sequence: CASSPNTDTQYF. The DNA of the CDR3 is TGTGCCAGCAGTCCGAACACAGATACGCAGTATTTT. J is TRBJ2-3 and V is TRBV27; D uncertain. Trimming shortened V by 5 bases and J by 2 bases, and 5 bases separated the two germline ends. The CDR3 has 12 amino acids. Germline CDR1 MNHEY, CDR2 SMNVEV (reference sequence).

The rearrangement uses TRBV28 and TRBJ2-7, with D maybe TRBD2 (5 bases). Trimming took off 6 bases at V and 0 bases at J, with 18 bases between the two ends. This CDR3 spans 16 amino acids. Germline-derived CDR1 and CDR2 are MDHEN and SYDVKM. The CDR3 DNA follows: TGTGCCAGCAGGGAACTTAGGGAGCGGTACTCCTACGAGCAGTACTTC. Encoded protein: CASRELRERYSYEQYF. The full variable domain, its missing parts supplied by reference TRBV28 and TRBJ2-7, is DVKVTQSSRYLVKRTGEKVFLECVQDMDHENMFWYRQDPGLGLRLIYFSYDVKMKEKGDIPEGYSVSREKKERFSLILESASTNQTSMYLCASRELRERYSYEQYFGPGTRLTVT.

This chain connects TRBV28 to TRBJ2-5; D is unclear. CDR3 size: 11 residues. The V end was cut by 2 bases, the J end by 5 bases, with 3 bases between. Germline values: CDR1 MDHEN, CDR2 SYDVKM. As DNA, the CDR3 is TGTGCCAGCAGTTTAGTCGAGACCCAGTACTTC. Amino acid sequence: CASSLVETQYF.

The gene calls are TRBV6-5 and TRBJ2-1, with 7 bases matching TRBD2. The CDR3 extends over 16 amino acids. J lost 3 bases, V lost 0 bases, and 5 bases had no gene match. Germline V gene sequence: CDR1 MNHEY, CDR2 SVGAGI. The CDR3 sequence is CASSYSGGTLYNEQFF. The CDR3 nucleotides are TGTGCCAGCAGTTACTCGGGGGGGACCCTCTACAATGAGCAGTTCTTC.

The chain combines TRBV6-5 with TRBJ1-4, with 9 bases matching TRBD1. Germline lookup yields CDR1 MNHEY and CDR2 SVGAGI. The V gene end was trimmed by 5 bases and the J gene end by 8 bases; junction bases not matched to a gene: 9. This CDR3 is 15 amino acids long. CDR3 sequence reads: CASSPGGTGREKLFF. The DNA for the CDR3 is TGTGCCAGCAGTCCCGGCGGGACAGGGCGGGAAAAACTGTTTTTT.

The chain has TRBV7-9 and TRBJ1-2; D gene uncertain. The CDR3 has 15 amino acids. Germline CDR1 is SEHNR and CDR2 is FQNEAQ (reference sequence). Trimming removed 1 base at V and 7 bases at J, with 16 bases between. The DNA of the CDR3 is TGTGCCAGCAGCTTAGTAGGCGGCGGGGTTTTTGGCTACACCTTC. Amino acid sequence: CASSLVGGGVFGYTF.

This chain joins TRBV11-3 and TRBJ2-1, with D possibly being TRBD1 (5 bases). V lost 4 bases and J 7 bases, leaving 14 bases between the germline ends. The CDR3 contains 14 residues. Per the germline V gene, CDR1 is SGHNT and CDR2 is YENEEA. The CDR3 loop reads CASSSGNGLNEQFF. The CDR3 nucleotides read TGTGCCAGCAGCTCAGGGAATGGGTTGAATGAGCAGTTCTTC.

V gene TRBV7-2 combines with J gene TRBJ2-7; tentative D call: TRBD1 (5 bases). Germline V gene lookup returns CDR1 SGHTA and CDR2 FQGNSA. The V gene lost 1 base and the J gene lost 3 bases, with 13 bases spanning the gap. CDR3 size: 15 residues. In nucleotides, the CDR3 is TGTGCCAGCAGCTTAGACAGGACGGCCATCTACGAGCAGTACTTC. This gives the protein CASSLDRTAIYEQYF.

This rearrangement joins TRBV6-6 to TRBJ1-1, with D uncertain. CDR1 is MNHNY and CDR2 is SVGAGI in the germline V gene (reference sequence). The CDR3 has 12 residues. Between the trimmed V and J ends, which lost 2 bases and 7 bases, there was a span of 8 bases. CDR3 in DNA: TGTGCCAGCAGTTACGCGAGATATGAAGCTTTCTTT. Protein: CASSYARYEAFF.

In this sample, this clone turned up once. This chain links TRBV4-3 with TRBJ2-7, with D perhaps matching TRBD2 (5 bases). CDR3 length: 17 amino acids. V lost 0 bases and J 1 base, leaving 16 bases between the germline ends. The germline V gene encodes CDR1 LGHNA and CDR2 YSLEER. CDR3 coding DNA: TGCGCCAGCAGCCAAGAGAGGGAGCCGCGTATGTCCTACGAGCAGTACTTC. This gives the protein CASSQEREPRMSYEQYF.

The chain combines TRBV11-2 with TRBJ2-7, with a possible D match to TRBD1 (6 bases). The CDR3 runs to 14 residues. Trimming shortened V by 6 bases and J by 2 bases, and 14 bases separated the two germline ends. The germline gives CDR1 SGHAT, CDR2 FQNNGV. CDR3 protein: CASRSPNRAYEQYF. Written as DNA, the CDR3 is TGTGCCAGCAGATCACCCAACAGGGCCTACGAGCAGTACTTC.

The chain uses TRBV6-2 or TRBV6-3 and TRBJ2-1, with D uncertain. The CDR3 length is 11 residues. Germline V gene sequence: CDR1 MNHEY, CDR2 SVGEGT. The germline V and J ends were trimmed by 5 bases and 10 bases, with 9 bases remaining between them. The CDR3 loop is CASSKWIEQFF. CDR3 nucleotide sequence: TGTGCCAGCAGTAAGTGGATAGAGCAGTTCTTC.

This rearrangement joins TRBV29-1 to TRBJ1-1; TRBD1 is a possible D gene (5 bases). This CDR3 is built from 15 residues. From germline, CDR1 is SQVTM and CDR2 ANQGSEA. Trimming took 2 bases from V and 0 from J, leaving 13 bases between them. CDR3 nucleotide sequence: TGCAGCGTTGAAAGGGGATGGGGTATGAACACTGAAGCTTTCTTT. This gives the protein CSVERGWGMNTEAFF.

This chain joins TRBV6-5 and TRBJ1-2; D may be TRBD1 (6 bases). V lost 5 bases and J 2 bases, leaving 15 bases between the germline ends. The length of the CDR3 is 15 residues. From germline, CDR1 is MNHEY and CDR2 SVGAGI. The CDR3 loop is CASSTQGKGNYGYTF. The CDR3, as DNA: TGTGCCAGCAGTACCCAGGGGAAGGGAAACTATGGCTACACCTTC.

This chain links TRBV25-1 with TRBJ1-5; D remains unclear. Germline CDR1 reads MGHDK; CDR2 reads SYGVNS. Trimming removed 7 bases from V and 5 bases from J, with 12 bases in between. CDR3 length equals 13 residues. DNA for the CDR3: TGTGCCAGCAATGGAGGATGGGATCAGCCCCAGCATTTT. Translation: CASNGGWDQPQHF.

The chain couples TRBV18 to TRBJ2-7; 8 bases line up with TRBD1. Germline V gene sequence: CDR1 KGHSH, CDR2 LQKENI. The junction had 3 bases not matched to a gene; V was cut back by 2 bases and J by 0 bases. The CDR3 spans 15 residues. The CDR3 DNA sequence: TGTGCCAGCTCACCAGGGGACAGGATCTCCTACGAGCAGTACTTC. Protein product: CASSPGDRISYEQYF.